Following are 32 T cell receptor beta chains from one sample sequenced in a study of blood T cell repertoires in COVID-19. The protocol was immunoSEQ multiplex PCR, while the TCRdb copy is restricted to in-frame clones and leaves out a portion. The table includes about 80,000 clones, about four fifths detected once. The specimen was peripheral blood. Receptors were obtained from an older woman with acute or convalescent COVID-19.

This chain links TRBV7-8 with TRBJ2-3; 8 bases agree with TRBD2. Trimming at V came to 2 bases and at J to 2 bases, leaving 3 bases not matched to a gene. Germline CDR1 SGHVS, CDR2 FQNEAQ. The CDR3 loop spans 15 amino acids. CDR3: CASSLLAGFTDTQYF. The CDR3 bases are TGTGCCAGCAGCTTACTAGCGGGCTTCACAGATACGCAGTATTTT.

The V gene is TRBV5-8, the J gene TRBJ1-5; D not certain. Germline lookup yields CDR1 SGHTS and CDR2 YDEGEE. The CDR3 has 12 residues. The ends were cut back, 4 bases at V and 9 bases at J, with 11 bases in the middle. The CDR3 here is CASSRSAGPQHF. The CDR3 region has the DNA TGTGCCAGCAGCCGATCCGCGGGGCCCCAGCATTTT.

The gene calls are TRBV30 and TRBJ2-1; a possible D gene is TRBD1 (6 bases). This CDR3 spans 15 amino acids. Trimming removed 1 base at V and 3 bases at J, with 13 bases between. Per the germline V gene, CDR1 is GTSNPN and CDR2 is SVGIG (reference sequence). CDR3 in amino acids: CAWSARTVHYNEQFF. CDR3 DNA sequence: TGTGCCTGGAGTGCTAGGACAGTTCACTACAATGAGCAGTTCTTC.

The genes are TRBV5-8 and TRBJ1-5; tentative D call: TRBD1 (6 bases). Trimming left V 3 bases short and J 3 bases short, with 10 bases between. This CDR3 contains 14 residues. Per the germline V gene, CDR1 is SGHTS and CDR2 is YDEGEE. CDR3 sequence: CASSSGQYNQPQHF. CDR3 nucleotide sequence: TGTGCCAGCAGCTCTGGACAGTACAATCAGCCCCAGCATTTT.

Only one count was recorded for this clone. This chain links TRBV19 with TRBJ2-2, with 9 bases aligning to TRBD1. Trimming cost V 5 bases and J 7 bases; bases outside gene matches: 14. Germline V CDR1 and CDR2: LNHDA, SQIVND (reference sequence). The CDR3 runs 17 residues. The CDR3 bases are TGTGCCAGTAGTGAAGGGCCATGGACAGGGGCACACGGGGAGCTGTTTTTT. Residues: CASSEGPWTGAHGELFF.

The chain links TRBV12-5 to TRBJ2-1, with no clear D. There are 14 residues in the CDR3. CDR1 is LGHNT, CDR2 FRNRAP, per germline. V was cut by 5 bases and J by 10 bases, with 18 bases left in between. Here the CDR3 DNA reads TGTGCTAGTGGTGCCTCGATAACAAGTTCGGAGCAGTTCTTC. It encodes CASGASITSSEQFF.

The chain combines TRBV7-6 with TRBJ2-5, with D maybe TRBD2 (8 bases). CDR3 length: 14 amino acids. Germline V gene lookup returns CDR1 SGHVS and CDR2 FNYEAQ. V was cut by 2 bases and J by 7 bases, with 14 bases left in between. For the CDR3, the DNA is TGTGCCAGCAGCTTAAGGGACAGCGGGGGGACCCAGTACTTC. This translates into CASSLRDSGGTQYF.

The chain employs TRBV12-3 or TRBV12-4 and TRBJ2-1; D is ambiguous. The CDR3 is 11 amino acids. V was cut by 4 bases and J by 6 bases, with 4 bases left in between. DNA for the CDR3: TGTGCCAGCAGTTCAATCAATGAGCAGTTCTTC. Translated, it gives CASSSINEQFF.

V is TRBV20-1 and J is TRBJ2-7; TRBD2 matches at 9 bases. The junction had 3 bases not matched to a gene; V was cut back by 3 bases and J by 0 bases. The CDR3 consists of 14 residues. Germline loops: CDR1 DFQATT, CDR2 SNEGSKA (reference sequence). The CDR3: CSASNSGSSYEQYF. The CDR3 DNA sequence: TGCAGTGCTAGTAATAGCGGGAGCTCCTACGAGCAGTACTTC.

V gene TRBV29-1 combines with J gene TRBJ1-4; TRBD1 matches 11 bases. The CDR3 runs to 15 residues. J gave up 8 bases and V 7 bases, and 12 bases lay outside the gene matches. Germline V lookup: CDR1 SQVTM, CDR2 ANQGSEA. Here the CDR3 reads CSAGTGGQRGEKLFF. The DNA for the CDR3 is TGCAGCGCAGGGACAGGGGGGCAACGCGGAGAAAAACTGTTTTTT. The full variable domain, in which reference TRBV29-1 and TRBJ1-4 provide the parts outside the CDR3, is SAVISQKPSRDICQRGTSLTIQCQVDSQVTMMFWYRQQPGQSLTLIATANQGSEATYESGFVIDKFPISRPNLTFSTLTVSNMSPEDSSIYLCSAGTGGQRGEKLFFGSGTQLSVL.

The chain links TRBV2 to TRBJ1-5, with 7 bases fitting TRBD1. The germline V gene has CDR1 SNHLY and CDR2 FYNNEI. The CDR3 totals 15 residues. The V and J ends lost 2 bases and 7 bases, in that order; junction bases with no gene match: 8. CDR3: CASSETTGKGQPQHF. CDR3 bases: TGTGCCAGCAGTGAAACGACAGGGAAAGGGCAGCCCCAGCATTTT.

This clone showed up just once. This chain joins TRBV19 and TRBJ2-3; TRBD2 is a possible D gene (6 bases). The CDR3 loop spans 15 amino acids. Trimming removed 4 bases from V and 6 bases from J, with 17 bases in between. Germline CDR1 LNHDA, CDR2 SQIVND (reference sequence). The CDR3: CASSKRRGPEDTQYF. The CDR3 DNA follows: TGTGCCAGTAGTAAACGGCGGGGCCCTGAGGATACGCAGTATTTT.

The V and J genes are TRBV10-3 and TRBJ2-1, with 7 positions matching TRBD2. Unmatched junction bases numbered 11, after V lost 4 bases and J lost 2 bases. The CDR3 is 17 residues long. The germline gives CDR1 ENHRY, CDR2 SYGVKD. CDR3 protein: CAISVVGGARTYNEQFF. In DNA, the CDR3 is TGTGCCATCAGTGTTGTGGGAGGGGCGAGGACCTACAATGAGCAGTTCTTC.

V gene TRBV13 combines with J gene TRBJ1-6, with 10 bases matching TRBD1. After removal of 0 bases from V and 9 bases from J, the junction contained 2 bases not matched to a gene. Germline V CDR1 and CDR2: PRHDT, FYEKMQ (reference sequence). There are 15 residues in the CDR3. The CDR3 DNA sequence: TGTGCCAGCAGCTTAGGGACAGGGGGCACTTCACCCCTCCACTTT. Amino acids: CASSLGTGGTSPLHF.

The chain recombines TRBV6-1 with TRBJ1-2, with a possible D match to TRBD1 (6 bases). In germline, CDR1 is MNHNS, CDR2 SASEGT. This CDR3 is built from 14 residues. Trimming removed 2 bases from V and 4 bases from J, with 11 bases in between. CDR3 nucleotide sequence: TGTGCCAGCAGTGAAACAGGGTACGGCTATGGCTACACCTTC. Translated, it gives CASSETGYGYGYTF.

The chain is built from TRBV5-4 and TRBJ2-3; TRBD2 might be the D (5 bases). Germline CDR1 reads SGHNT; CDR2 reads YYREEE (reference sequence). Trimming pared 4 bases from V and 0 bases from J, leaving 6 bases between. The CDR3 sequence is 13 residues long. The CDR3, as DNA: TGTGCCAGCAGCCGGACTAGCACAGATACGCAGTATTTT. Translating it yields CASSRTSTDTQYF.

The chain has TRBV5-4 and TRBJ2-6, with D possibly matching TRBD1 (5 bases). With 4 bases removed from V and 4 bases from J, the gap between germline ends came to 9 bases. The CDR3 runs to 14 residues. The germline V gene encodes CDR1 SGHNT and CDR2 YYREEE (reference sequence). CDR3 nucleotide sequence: TGTGCCAGCAGCGACAGTCCCGGGGCCAACGTCCTGACTTTC. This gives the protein CASSDSPGANVLTF.

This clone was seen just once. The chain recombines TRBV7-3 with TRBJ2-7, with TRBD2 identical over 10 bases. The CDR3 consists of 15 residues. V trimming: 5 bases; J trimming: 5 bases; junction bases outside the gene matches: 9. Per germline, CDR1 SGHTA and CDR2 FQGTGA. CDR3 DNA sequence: TGTGCCAGCAGCGAGGCTAGCGGGAGCGGAAACGAGCAGTACTTC. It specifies CASSEASGSGNEQYF. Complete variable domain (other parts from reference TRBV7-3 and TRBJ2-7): GAGVSQTPSNKVTEKGKYVELRCDPISGHTALYWYRQSLGQGPEFLIYFQGTGAADDSGLPNDRFFAVRPEGSVSTLKIQRTERGDSAVYLCASSEASGSGNEQYFGPGTRLTVT.

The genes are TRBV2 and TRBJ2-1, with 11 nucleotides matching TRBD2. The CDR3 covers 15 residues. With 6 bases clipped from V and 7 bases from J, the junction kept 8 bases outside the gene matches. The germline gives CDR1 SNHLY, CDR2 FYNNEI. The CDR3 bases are TGTGCCAGCAGGGAGACTAGCGGGAAGTGGAATGAGCAGTTCTTC. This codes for CASRETSGKWNEQFF. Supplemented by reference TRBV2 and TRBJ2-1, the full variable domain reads EPEVTQTPSHQVTQMGQEVILRCVPISNHLYFYWYRQILGQKVEFLVSFYNNEISEKSEIFDDQFSVERPDGSNFTLKIRSTKLEDSAMYFCASRETSGKWNEQFFGPGTRLTVL.

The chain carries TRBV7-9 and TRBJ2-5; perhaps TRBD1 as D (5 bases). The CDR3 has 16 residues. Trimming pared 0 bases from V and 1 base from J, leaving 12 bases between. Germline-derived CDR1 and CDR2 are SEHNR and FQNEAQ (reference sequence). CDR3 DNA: TGTGCCAGCAGCTTAGCGCTTTCGGACACCCAAGAGACCCAGTACTTC. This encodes CASSLALSDTQETQYF.

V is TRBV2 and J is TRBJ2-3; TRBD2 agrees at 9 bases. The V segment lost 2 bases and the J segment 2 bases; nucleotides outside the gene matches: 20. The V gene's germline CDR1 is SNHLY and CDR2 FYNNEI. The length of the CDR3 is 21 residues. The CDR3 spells CASSEKLSAGGPLSITDTQYF. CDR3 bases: TGTGCCAGCAGTGAAAAATTATCGGCGGGAGGGCCTCTCTCGATCACAGATACGCAGTATTTT.

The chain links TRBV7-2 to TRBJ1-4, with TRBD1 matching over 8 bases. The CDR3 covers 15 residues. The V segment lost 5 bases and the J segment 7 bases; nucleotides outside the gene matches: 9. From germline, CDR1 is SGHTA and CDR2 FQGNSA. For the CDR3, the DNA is TGTGCCAGCAGCGCGTACAGGGGGAGCACTGAAAAACTGTTTTTT. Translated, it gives CASSAYRGSTEKLFF.

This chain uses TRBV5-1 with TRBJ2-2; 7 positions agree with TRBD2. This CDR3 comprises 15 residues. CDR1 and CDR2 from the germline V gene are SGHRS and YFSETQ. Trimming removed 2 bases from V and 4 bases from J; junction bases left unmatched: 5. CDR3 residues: CASSFSSGLTGELFF. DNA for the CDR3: TGCGCCAGCAGCTTTTCTAGCGGCCTCACCGGGGAGCTGTTTTTT.

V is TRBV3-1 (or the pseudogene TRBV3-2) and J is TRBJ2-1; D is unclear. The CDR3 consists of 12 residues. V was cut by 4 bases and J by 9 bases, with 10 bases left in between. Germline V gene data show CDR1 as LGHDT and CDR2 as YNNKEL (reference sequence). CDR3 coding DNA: TGTGCCAGCAGCCGAGGTAGCTTTGAGCAGTTCTTC. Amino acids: CASSRGSFEQFF.

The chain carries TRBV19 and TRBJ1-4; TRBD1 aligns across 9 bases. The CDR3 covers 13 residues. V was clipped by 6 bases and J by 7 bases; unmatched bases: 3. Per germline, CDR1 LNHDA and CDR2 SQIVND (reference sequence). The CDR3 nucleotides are TGTGCCAGTAGCCTGGACAGGGGTGAAAAACTGTTTTTT. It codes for CASSLDRGEKLFF.

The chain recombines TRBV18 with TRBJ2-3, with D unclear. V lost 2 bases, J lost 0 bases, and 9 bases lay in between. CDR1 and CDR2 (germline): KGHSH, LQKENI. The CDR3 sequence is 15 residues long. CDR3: CASSPSATSTDTQYF. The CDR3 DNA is TGTGCCAGCTCACCATCCGCGACAAGCACAGATACGCAGTATTTT.

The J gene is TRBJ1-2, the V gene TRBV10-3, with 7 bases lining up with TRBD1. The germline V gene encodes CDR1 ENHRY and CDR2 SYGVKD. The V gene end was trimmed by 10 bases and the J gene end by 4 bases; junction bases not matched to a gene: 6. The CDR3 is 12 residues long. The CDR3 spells CATLDRVYGYTF. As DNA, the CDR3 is TGTGCCACACTTGACAGGGTCTATGGCTACACCTTC.

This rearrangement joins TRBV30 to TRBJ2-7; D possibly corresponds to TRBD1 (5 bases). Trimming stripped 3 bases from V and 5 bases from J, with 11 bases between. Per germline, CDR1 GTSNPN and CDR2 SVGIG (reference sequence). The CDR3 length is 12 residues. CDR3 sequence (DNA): TGTGCCTGGAGCCAGGGAAGGGACGAGCAGTACTTC. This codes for CAWSQGRDEQYF.

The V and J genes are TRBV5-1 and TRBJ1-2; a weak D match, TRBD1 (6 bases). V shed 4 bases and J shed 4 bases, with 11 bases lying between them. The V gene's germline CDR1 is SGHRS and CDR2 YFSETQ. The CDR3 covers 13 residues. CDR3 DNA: TGCGCCAGCAGCCCGGGGGGCAGCTATGGCTACACCTTC. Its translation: CASSPGGSYGYTF.

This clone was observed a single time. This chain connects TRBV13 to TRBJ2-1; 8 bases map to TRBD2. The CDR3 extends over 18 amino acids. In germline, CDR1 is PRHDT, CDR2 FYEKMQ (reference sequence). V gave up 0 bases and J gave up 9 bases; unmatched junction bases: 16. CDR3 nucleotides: TGTGCCAGCAGCTTAGGTCTAGCGGGTACCCTTAGCCGAAGTGAGCAGTTCTTC. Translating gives CASSLGLAGTLSRSEQFF.

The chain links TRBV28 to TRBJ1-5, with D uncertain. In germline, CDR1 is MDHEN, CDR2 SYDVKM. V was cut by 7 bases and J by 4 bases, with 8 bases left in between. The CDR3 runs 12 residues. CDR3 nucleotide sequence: TGTGCCAGCACCGGGAGGAATCAGCCCCAGCATTTT. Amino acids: CASTGRNQPQHF.

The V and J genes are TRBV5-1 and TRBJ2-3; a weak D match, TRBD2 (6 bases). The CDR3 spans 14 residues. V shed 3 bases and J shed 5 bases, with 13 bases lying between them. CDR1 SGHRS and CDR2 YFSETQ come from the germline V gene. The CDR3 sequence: CASSYGTHRDTQYF. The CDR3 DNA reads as TGCGCCAGCAGCTACGGGACTCATAGAGATACGCAGTATTTT. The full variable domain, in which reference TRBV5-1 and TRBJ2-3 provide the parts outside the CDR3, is KAGVTQTPRYLIKTRGQQVTLSCSPISGHRSVSWYQQTPGQGLQFLFEYFSETQRNKGNFPGRFSGRQFSNSRSEMNVSTLELGDSALYLCASSYGTHRDTQYFGPGTRLTVL.